The rows below give T cell receptor beta chains drawn from one sample of a study of T-cell reconstitution after alpha-beta-depleted transplantation in children. MiXCR, applied by TCRdb to the PCR reads, yields one record per CDR3 protein. The data hold about 47,000 distinct CDR3 sequences, with roughly half observed a single time. This specimen consisted of peripheral blood, obtained before TCRalphabeta/CD19-depleted stem cell transplant. These receptors came from a boy under three years old with SCID, due to receive a stem cell transplant. The CDR3 runs from the conserved cysteine through the conserved F or W. A D gene is named only where the DNA matches it firmly. Clone size is stated in some rows and not others, as once, few, many or a class when expanded.

D gene,V gene,J gene,clone size,CDR3 DNA,CDR3 protein
TRBD1,TRBV4-2,TRBJ2-6,NA,TGTGCCAGCAGCCCGAGGTGGGGACAGGGGGCGAGGGCCTCCTCTGGGGCCAACGTCCTGACTTTC,CASSPRWGQGARASSGANVLTF
NA,TRBV6-1,TRBJ1-2,many,TGTGCCAGCAGCGCAACAGGGAGGGATGGCTACACCTTC,CASSATGRDGYTF
NA,TRBV5-6,TRBJ1-3,NA,TGTGCCAGCAGCTTGTGGCCACCCTACGGAAACACCATATATTTT,CASSLWPPYGNTIYF
NA,TRBV7-9,TRBJ2-5,NA,TGTGCCAGCAGCTTAAGGGACGGCTACCAAGAGACCCAGTACTTC,CASSLRDGYQETQYF
NA,TRBV7-9,TRBJ2-7,NA,TGTGCCAGCAGCATGGGGGCAGGGACCTACGAGCAGTACTTC,CASSMGAGTYEQYF
TRBD1,TRBV20-1,TRBJ1-1,few,TGCAGTGCTAGAGATGTGGGACAGGGGGACACTGAAGCTTTCTTT,CSARDVGQGDTEAFF
NA,TRBV20-1,TRBJ2-7,few,TGCAGTGCTAGAGATGGCAGGAGCTCCTACGAGCAGTACTTC,CSARDGRSSYEQYF
TRBD2,TRBV20-1,TRBJ2-3,NA,TGCAGTGCTAGAGATCTTGGGCTAGCGGGGGGGCCTAGGGCAGATACGCAGTATTTT,CSARDLGLAGGPRADTQYF
TRBD1,TRBV20-1,TRBJ1-6,few,TGCAGTGCTTGGGACAGGGCTAGATATAATTCACCCCTCCACTTT,CSAWDRARYNSPLHF
NA,TRBV20-1,TRBJ1-2,NA,TGCAGTGCTGGGCCGCCGCGGGGGCAAAACTATGGCTACACCTTC,CSAGPPRGQNYGYTF
TRBD1,TRBV20-1,TRBJ1-6,few,TGCAGTGCTCGAAAGACGGGACAGGGCAATTCACCCCTCCACTTT,CSARKTGQGNSPLHF
TRBD1,TRBV6-1,TRBJ2-5,few,TGTGCCAGCAGGGGGACAGGGGAAGAGACCCAGTACTTC,CASRGTGEETQYF
TRBD1,TRBV15,TRBJ2-3,once,TGTGCCACCAGCAGGGGACAGGACACAGATACGCAGTATTTT,CATSRGQDTDTQYF
NA,TRBV5-1,TRBJ2-3,many,TGCGCCAGCAGCCACCTAGGGGACACAGATACGCAGTATTTT,CASSHLGDTDTQYF
NA,TRBV2,TRBJ1-6,NA,TGTGCCAGCAGTGGTTGGGATGGACCCGACGGATCACCCCTCCACTTT,CASSGWDGPDGSPLHF
NA,TRBV6-1,TRBJ1-2,NA,TGTGCCAGCAGTGATCGCCAGGGAGGCGGCTACACCTTC,CASSDRQGGGYTF
NA,TRBV5-1,TRBJ2-5,once,TGCGCCAGCAGCCCTCCAGGGCTCCAAGAGACCCAGTACTTC,CASSPPGLQETQYF
NA,TRBV7-9,TRBJ1-2,once,TGTGCCAGCAGCCCGGGGAGCCGCTATGGCTACACCTTC,CASSPGSRYGYTF
NA,TRBV6-4,TRBJ1-6,NA,TGTGCCAGCAGGGAGGACGGATTCAATTCACCCCTCCACTTT,CASREDGFNSPLHF
NA,TRBV5-1,TRBJ1-1,NA,TGCGCCAGCAGCTTGCGAGGCACTAAGAACACTGAAGCTTTCTTT,CASSLRGTKNTEAFF
NA,TRBV4-1,TRBJ1-2,NA,TGCGCCAGCAGCCCTCGGACCTGGAACTATGGCTACACCTTC,CASSPRTWNYGYTF
TRBD1,TRBV5-5,TRBJ2-2,NA,TGTGCCAGCAGCTTGGACCCGGTAGGACAGGGGGCCACCGGGGAGCTGTTTTTT,CASSLDPVGQGATGELFF
NA,TRBV5-1,TRBJ1-3,NA,TGCGCCAGCAGCTTGGATGTCGCCTCTGGAAACACCATATATTTT,CASSLDVASGNTIYF
TRBD1,TRBV7-6,TRBJ1-1,few,TGTGCCAGCAGCTTCCAGCCAACAGGGGAGTCTGAAGCTTTCTTT,CASSFQPTGESEAFF
TRBD2,TRBV6-4,TRBJ2-3,many,TGTGCCAGCAGTGACTCGCGGGGGGGCGATACGCAGTATTTT,CASSDSRGGDTQYF
NA,TRBV11-3,TRBJ2-3,once,TGTGCCAGCAGCTTAGGGGGGGGGCCGGCAGATACGCAGTATTTT,CASSLGGGPADTQYF
TRBD2,TRBV12-3/TRBV12-4,TRBJ2-3,once,TGTGCCAGCAGAGCGCACCCCTTACTAGCGGGGGGGCCAAAAGATACGCAGTATTTT,CASRAHPLLAGGPKDTQYF
TRBD1,TRBV6-4,TRBJ2-6,NA,TGTGCCAGCAGTGACACTACAGGGGCTGGGGCCAACGTCCTGACTTTC,CASSDTTGAGANVLTF
NA,TRBV24-1,TRBJ1-1,NA,TGTGCCACCAGGGGACACATGAACACTGAAGCTTTCTTT,CATRGHMNTEAFF
TRBD1,TRBV18,TRBJ2-5,few,TGTGCCAGCTCATCCGGGACAGAACAAGAGACCCAGTACTTC,CASSSGTEQETQYF
NA,TRBV7-2,TRBJ2-5,few,TGTGCCAGCAGCTTACGGGGCGGAGAGACCCAGTACTTC,CASSLRGGETQYF
NA,TRBV5-1,TRBJ2-1,NA,TGCGCCAGCAGCTCGTCAGGGGACTCCTACAATGAGCAGTTCTTC,CASSSSGDSYNEQFF
NA,TRBV29-1,TRBJ1-1,NA,TGCAGCGTTGGCGGGACCACGGGGGGGGAAGCTTTCTTT,CSVGGTTGGEAFF
NA,TRBV12-3/TRBV12-4,TRBJ2-7,NA,TGTGCCAGCAGACACGAGCAGTACTTC,CASRHEQYF
NA,TRBV6-4,TRBJ2-1,NA,TGTGCCAGCAGTGAGTCGAACATCTACAATGAGCAGTTCTTC,CASSESNIYNEQFF
TRBD2,TRBV12-3/TRBV12-4,TRBJ2-2,NA,TGTGCCAGCAGTTTGAGGGCAGCGGGGGGCGTCGGGGAGCTGTTTTTT,CASSLRAAGGVGELFF
TRBD2,TRBV5-1,TRBJ2-1,NA,TGCGCCAGCAGCTGGACTAGCGGCCTTGGCAATGAGCAGTTCTTC,CASSWTSGLGNEQFF
NA,TRBV7-2,TRBJ2-5,NA,TGTGCCAGCAGCTTGGTCGGGGTGCAGGAGACCCAGTACTTC,CASSLVGVQETQYF
NA,TRBV27,TRBJ2-7,many,TGTGCCAGCAGCCTAGAGGCCAGCTCCTACGAGCAGTACTTC,CASSLEASSYEQYF
TRBD2,TRBV20-1,TRBJ2-7,NA,TGCAGTGCTAGAGATCCGACTAGCGGGGACGAGCAGTACTTC,CSARDPTSGDEQYF
NA,TRBV7-2,TRBJ1-5,NA,TGTGCCAGCAGCCTAAGGGAAGGCAATCAGCCCCAGCATTTT,CASSLREGNQPQHF
NA,TRBV19,TRBJ1-4,NA,TGTGCCAGTAGAGCAGGGTCAACTAATGAAAAACTGTTTTTT,CASRAGSTNEKLFF
NA,TRBV7-3,TRBJ2-6,NA,TGTGCCAGCAGCCCCCGCTCTGGGGCCAACGTCCTGACTTTC,CASSPRSGANVLTF